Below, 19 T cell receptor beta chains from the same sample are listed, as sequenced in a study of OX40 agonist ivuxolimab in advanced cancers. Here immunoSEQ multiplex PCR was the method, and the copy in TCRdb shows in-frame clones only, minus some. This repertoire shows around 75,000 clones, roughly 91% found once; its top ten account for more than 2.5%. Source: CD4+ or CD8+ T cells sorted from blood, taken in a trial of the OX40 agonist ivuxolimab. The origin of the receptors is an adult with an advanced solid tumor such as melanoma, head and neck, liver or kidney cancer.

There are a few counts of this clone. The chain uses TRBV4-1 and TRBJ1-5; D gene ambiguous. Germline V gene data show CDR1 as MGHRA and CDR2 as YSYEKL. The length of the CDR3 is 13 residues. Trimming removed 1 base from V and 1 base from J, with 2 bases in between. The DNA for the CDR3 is TGCGCCAGCAGCCAAGTCAGCAATCAGCCCCAGCATTTT. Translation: CASSQVSNQPQHF.

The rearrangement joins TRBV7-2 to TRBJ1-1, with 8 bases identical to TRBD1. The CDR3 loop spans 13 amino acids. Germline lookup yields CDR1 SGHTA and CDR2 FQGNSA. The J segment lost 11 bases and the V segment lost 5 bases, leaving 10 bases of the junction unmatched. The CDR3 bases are TGTGCCAGCAGCATAAGACAGGGGCAGGAGGCTTTCTTT. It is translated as CASSIRQGQEAFF.

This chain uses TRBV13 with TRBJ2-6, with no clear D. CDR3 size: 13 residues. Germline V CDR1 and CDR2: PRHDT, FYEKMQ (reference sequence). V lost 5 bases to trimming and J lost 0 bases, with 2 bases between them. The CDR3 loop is CASSRSGANVLTF. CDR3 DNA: TGTGCCAGCAGCCGCTCTGGGGCCAACGTCCTGACTTTC.

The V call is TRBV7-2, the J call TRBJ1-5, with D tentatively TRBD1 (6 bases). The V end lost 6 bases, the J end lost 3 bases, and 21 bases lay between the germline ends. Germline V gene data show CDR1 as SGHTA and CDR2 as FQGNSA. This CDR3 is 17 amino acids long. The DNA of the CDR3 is TGTGCCAGCAGTTTGGGGGGGCCCGGTTACTTCAATCAGCCCCAGCATTTT. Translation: CASSLGGPGYFNQPQHF.

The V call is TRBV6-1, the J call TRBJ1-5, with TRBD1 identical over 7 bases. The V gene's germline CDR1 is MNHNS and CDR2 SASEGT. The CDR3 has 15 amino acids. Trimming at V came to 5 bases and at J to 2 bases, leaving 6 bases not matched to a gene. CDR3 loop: CASSLQGKGNQPQHF. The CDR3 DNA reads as TGTGCCAGCAGTCTACAGGGGAAGGGCAATCAGCCCCAGCATTTT.

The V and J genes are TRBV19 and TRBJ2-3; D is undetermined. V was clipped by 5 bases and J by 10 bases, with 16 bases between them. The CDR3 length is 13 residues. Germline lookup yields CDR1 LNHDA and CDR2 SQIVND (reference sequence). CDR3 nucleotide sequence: TGTGCCAGTAGTGGCCCTGGGCAGATAGCGCAGTATTTT. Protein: CASSGPGQIAQYF.

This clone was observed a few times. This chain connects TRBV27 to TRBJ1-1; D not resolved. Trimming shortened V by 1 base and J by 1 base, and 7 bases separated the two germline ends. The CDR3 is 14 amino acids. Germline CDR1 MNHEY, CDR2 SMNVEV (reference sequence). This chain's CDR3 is CASSLFPENTEAFF. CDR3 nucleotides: TGTGCCAGCAGTTTATTCCCAGAGAACACTGAAGCTTTCTTT.

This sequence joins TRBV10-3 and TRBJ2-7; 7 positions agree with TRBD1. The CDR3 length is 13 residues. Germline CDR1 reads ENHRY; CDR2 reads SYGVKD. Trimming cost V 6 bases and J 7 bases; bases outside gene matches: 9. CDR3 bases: TGTGCCATCAGCTTGGGACAGCCGGGGGAGCAGTACTTC. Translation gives CAISLGQPGEQYF.

The CDR3 DNA reads TGTGCCAGTAGTATAGATGAGGGACAGGGTGATGAGCAGTTCTTC. Translated: CASSIDEGQGDEQFF. The J gene is TRBJ2-1, the V gene TRBV19; 9 bases are a match to TRBD1. There are 15 residues in the CDR3. V gave up 0 bases and J gave up 8 bases; unmatched junction bases: 5. The germline gives CDR1 LNHDA, CDR2 SQIVND (reference sequence). The entire variable domain, with the rest obtained from reference TRBV19 and TRBJ2-1, is as follows: DGGITQSPKYLFRKEGQNVTLSCEQNLNHDAMYWYRQDPGQGLRLIYYSQIVNDFQKGDIAEGYSVSREKKESFPLTVTSAQKNPTAFYLCASSIDEGQGDEQFFGPGTRLTVL.

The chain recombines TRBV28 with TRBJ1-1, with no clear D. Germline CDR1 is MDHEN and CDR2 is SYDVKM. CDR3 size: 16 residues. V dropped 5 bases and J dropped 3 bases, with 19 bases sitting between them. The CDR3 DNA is TGTGCCAGCAGTCCAAATAGTGGCAGGCGATACACTGAAGCTTTCTTT. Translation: CASSPNSGRRYTEAFF.

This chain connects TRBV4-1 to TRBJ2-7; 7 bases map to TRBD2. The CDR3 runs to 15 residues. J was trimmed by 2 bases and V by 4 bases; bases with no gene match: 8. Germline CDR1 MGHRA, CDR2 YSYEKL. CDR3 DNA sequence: TGCGCCAGCAGCCCGGCCAGGGAGGGCGCCTACGAGCAGTACTTC. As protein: CASSPAREGAYEQYF.

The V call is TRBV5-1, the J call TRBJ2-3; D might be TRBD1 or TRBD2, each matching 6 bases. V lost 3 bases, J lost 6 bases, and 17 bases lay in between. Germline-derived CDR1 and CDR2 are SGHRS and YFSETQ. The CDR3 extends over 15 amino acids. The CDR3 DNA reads TGCGCCAGCAGCTCGGGGGCTGGGGGTATGGATACGCAGTATTTT. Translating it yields CASSSGAGGMDTQYF. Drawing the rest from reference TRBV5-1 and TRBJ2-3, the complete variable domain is KAGVTQTPRYLIKTRGQQVTLSCSPISGHRSVSWYQQTPGQGLQFLFEYFSETQRNKGNFPGRFSGRQFSNSRSEMNVSTLELGDSALYLCASSSGAGGMDTQYFGPGTRLTVL.

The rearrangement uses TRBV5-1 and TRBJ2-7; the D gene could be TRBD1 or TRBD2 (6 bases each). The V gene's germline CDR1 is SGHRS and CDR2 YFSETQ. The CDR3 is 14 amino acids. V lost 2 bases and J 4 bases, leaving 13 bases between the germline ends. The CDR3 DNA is TGCGCCAGCAGCTTCACGGGGGCTTTGTACGAGCAGTACTTC. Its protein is CASSFTGALYEQYF.

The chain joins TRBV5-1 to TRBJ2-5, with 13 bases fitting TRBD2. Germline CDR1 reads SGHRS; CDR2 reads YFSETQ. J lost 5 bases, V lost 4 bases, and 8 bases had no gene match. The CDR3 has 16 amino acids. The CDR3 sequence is CASSRGLAGVDETQYF. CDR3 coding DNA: TGCGCCAGCAGCCGAGGACTAGCGGGAGTAGATGAGACCCAGTACTTC.

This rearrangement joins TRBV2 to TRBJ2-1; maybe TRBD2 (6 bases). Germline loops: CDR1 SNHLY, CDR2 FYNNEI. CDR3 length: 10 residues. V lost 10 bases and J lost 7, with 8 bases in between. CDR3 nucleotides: TGTGCCACGGGGGTTAATGAGCAGTTCTTC. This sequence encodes CATGVNEQFF.

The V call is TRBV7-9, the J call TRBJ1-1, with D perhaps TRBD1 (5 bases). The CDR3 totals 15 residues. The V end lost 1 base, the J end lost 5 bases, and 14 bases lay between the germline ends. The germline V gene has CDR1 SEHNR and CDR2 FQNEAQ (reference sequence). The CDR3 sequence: CASSLGVSGDTEAFF. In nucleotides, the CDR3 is TGTGCCAGCAGCTTAGGAGTATCGGGGGATACTGAAGCTTTCTTT.

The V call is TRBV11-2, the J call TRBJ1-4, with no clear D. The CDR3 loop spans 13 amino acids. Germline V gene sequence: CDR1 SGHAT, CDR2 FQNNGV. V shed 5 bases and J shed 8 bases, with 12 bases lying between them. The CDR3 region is CASSPRTGEKLFF. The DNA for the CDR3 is TGTGCCAGCAGCCCCAGGACCGGGGAAAAACTGTTTTTT.

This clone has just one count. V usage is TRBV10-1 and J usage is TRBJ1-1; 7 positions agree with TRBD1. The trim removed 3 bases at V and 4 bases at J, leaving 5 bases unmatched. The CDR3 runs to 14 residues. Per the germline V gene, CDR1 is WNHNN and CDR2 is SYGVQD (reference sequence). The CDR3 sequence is CASSEGHRGTEAFF. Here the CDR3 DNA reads TGCGCCAGCAGTGAAGGTCACAGGGGCACTGAAGCTTTCTTT.

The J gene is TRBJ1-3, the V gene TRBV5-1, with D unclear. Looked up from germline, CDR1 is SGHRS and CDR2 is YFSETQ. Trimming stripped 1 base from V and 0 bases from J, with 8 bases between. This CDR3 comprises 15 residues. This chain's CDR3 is CASSLSLGSGNTIYF. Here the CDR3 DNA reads TGCGCCAGCAGCTTGAGCCTCGGCTCTGGAAACACCATATATTTT.